This T cell receptor beta chain was captured in a study of shared clonotypes between healthy human individuals. On sorted subsets, replicate PCRs used approximately 200 ng DNA, or some 27,000 T cell genomes. Generated by immunoSEQ multiplex PCR, the TCRdb table keeps only in-frame clones and is missing some. The profile shows about 680,000 clones, just over 90% of them singletons. Naive-designated CD8 cells lacked CD45RO, were positively enriched for CCR7, and omitted terminally differentiated effector memory CD45RA+ cells. Sequencing input: naive CD8+ T cells sorted from blood. The sequence was collected from a young man in good health.

The CDR3 DNA follows: TGTGCCAGCAGGGGAACAACGAGTTACGAGCAGTACTTC. The encoded protein is CASRGTTSYEQYF. The chain has TRBV14 and TRBJ2-7; D call uncertain. Trimming took off 6 bases at V and 4 bases at J, with 13 bases between the two ends. CDR3 length: 13 amino acids. CDR1 is SGHDN, CDR2 FVKESK, per germline.